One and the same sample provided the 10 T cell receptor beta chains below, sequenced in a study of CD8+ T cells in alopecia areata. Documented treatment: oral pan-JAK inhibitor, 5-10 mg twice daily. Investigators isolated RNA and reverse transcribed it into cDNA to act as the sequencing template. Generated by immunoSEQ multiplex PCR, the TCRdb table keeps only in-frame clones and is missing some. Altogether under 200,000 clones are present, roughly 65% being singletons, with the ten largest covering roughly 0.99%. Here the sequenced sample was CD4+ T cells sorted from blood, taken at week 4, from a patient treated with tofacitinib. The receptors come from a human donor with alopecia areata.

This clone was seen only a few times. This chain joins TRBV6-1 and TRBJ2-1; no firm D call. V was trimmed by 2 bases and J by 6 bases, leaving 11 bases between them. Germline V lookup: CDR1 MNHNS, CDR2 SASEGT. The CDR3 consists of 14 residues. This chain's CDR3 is CASSEYGRRNEQFF. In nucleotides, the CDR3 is TGTGCCAGCAGTGAATATGGTCGGCGCAATGAGCAGTTCTTC.

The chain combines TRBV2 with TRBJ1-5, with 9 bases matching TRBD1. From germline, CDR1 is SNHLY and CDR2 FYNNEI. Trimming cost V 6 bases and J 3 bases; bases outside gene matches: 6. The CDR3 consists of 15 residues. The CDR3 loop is CASSGDRAPNQPQHF. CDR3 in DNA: TGTGCCAGCAGCGGGGACAGGGCGCCCAATCAGCCCCAGCATTTT.

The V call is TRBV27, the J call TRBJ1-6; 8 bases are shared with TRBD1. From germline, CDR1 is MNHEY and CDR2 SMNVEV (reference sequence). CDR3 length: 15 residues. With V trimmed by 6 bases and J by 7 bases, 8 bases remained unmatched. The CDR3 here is CASRRGQAKNSPLHF. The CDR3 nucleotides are TGTGCCAGCAGGCGGGGACAGGCTAAGAATTCACCCCTCCACTTT.

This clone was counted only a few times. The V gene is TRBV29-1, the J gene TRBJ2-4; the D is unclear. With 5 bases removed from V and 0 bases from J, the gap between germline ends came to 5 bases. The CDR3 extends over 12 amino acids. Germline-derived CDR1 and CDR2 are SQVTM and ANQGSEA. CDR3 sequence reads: CSVTVAKNIQYF. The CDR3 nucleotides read TGCAGCGTTACGGTAGCCAAAAACATTCAGTACTTC.

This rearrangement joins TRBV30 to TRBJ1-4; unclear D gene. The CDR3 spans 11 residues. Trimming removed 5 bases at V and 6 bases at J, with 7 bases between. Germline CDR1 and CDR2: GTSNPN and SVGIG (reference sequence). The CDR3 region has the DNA TGTGCCTGGCTCACTTATGAAAAACTGTTTTTT. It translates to CAWLTYEKLFF. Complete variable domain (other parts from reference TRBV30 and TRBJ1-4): SQTIHQWPATLVQPVGSPLSLECTVEGTSNPNLYWYRQAAGRGLQLLFYSVGIGQISSEVPQNLSASRPQDRQFILSSKKLLLSDSGFYLCAWLTYEKLFFGSGTQLSVL.

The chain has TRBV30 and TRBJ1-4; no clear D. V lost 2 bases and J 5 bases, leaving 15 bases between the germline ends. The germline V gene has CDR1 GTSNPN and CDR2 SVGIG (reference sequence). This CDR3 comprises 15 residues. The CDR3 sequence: CAWSPHRRLNEKLFF. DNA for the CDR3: TGTGCCTGGAGTCCTCACAGACGGTTGAATGAAAAACTGTTTTTT.

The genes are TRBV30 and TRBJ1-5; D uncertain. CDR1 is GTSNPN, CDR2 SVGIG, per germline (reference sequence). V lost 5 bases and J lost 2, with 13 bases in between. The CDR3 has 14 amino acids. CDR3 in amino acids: CAWEGPHGNQPQHF. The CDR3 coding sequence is TGTGCCTGGGAAGGGCCCCATGGCAATCAGCCCCAGCATTTT.

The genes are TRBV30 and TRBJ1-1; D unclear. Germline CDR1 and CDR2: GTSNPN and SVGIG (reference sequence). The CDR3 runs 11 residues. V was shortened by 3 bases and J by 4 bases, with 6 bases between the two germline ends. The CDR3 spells CAWRYGTEAFF. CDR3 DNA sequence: TGTGCCTGGAGGTATGGCACTGAAGCTTTCTTT. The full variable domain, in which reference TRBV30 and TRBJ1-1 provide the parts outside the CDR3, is SQTIHQWPATLVQPVGSPLSLECTVEGTSNPNLYWYRQAAGRGLQLLFYSVGIGQISSEVPQNLSASRPQDRQFILSSKKLLLSDSGFYLCAWRYGTEAFFGQGTRLTVV.

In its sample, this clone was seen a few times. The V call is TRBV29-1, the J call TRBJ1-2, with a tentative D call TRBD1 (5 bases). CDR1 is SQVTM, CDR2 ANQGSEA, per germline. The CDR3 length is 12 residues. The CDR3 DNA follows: TGCACCGTACAGGATTCTAACTATGGCTACACCTTC. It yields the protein CTVQDSNYGYTF.

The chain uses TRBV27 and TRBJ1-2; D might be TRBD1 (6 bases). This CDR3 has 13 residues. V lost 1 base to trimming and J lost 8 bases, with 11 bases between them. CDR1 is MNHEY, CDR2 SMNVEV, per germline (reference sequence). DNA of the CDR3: TGTGCCAGCAGTTTATTTACAGGGCAGGGCTACACCTTC. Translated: CASSLFTGQGYTF.